A single sample is the source of the 17 T cell receptor beta chains below, sequenced in a study of blood T cell repertoires in COVID-19. Sequencing used immunoSEQ multiplex PCR; TCRdb keeps in-frame clones, though not all of them. Of around 120,000 clones listed, 85% are singletons. Sequencing was performed on peripheral blood. All receptors come from an elderly man with acute or convalescent COVID-19.

V usage is TRBV19 and J usage is TRBJ2-7; TRBD2 agrees at 8 bases. The CDR3 totals 15 residues. CDR1 and CDR2 from the germline V gene are LNHDA and SQIVND (reference sequence). V lost 5 bases to trimming and J lost 2 bases; unmatched junction nucleotides: 8. In DNA, the CDR3 is TGTGCCAGTAGTTTGTATAGCGGGACAACCTACGAGCAGTACTTC. This translates into CASSLYSGTTYEQYF.

This clone was seen just once. The chain joins TRBV9 to TRBJ1-1; unclear D gene. Germline lookup yields CDR1 SGDLS and CDR2 YYNGEE. The V and J ends lost 3 bases and 1 base respectively, with 10 bases between them. The CDR3 loop spans 14 amino acids. This CDR3 reads CASSGRRGNTEAFF. The CDR3 bases are TGTGCCAGCAGCGGAAGACGGGGGAACACTGAAGCTTTCTTT. The full variable domain, completed using reference TRBV9 and TRBJ1-1, is DSGVTQTPKHLITATGQRVTLRCSPRSGDLSVYWYQQSLDQGLQFLIQYYNGEERAKGNILERFSAQQFPDLHSELNLSSLELGDSALYFCASSGRRGNTEAFFGQGTRLTVV.

The chain employs TRBV12-3 or TRBV12-4 and TRBJ1-2; 9 bases are shared with TRBD1. The CDR3 totals 12 residues. The V segment lost 5 bases and the J segment 7 bases; nucleotides outside the gene matches: 2. Here the CDR3 reads CASSTGGSGYTF. CDR3 sequence (DNA): TGTGCCAGCAGTACAGGGGGCTCTGGCTACACCTTC.

V and J are TRBV29-1 and TRBJ1-3, with TRBD1 identical over 10 bases. Germline CDR1 reads SQVTM; CDR2 reads ANQGSEA. The CDR3 spans 13 residues. The V and J ends lost 7 bases and 8 bases, in that order; junction bases with no gene match: 8. CDR3 bases: TGCAGCGCGGGACAGGGGTTCGGAGACACCATATATTTT. As protein: CSAGQGFGDTIYF.

The V gene is TRBV4-3, the J gene TRBJ2-1, with a weak D call TRBD1 (5 bases). Germline assignment: CDR1 LGHNA and CDR2 YSLEER. This CDR3 region has 13 residues. Trimming stripped 5 bases from V and 8 bases from J, with 13 bases between. CDR3: CASSGALQDEQFF. Written as DNA, the CDR3 is TGCGCCAGCAGCGGGGCCCTCCAAGATGAGCAGTTCTTC.

This chain links TRBV5-1 with TRBJ2-5, with D possibly being TRBD1 (5 bases). Trimming removed 0 bases from V and 3 bases from J, with 9 bases in between. The CDR3 totals 14 residues. Germline lookup yields CDR1 SGHRS and CDR2 YFSETQ. The CDR3 nucleotides are TGCGCCAGCAGCTTGGCAGGGCTTAAAGAGACCCAGTACTTC. Translated, it gives CASSLAGLKETQYF.

This chain connects TRBV30 to TRBJ2-3; D might be TRBD2 (5 bases). Germline V gene data show CDR1 as GTSNPN and CDR2 as SVGIG (reference sequence). Trimming cost V 2 bases and J 11 bases, with 11 bases left between them. The CDR3 consists of 11 residues. The DNA for the CDR3 is TGTGCCTGGAGTACGGAGGAAAGGCAGTATTTT. Its protein product is CAWSTEERQYF.

The rearrangement uses TRBV10-3 and TRBJ2-2; 8 positions agree with TRBD2. Germline-derived CDR1 and CDR2 are ENHRY and SYGVKD. Trimming took 6 bases from V and 0 from J; bases not matched to a gene: 9. The CDR3 is 17 amino acids. For the CDR3, the DNA is TGTGCCATCAGGAAGTCAACTAGCGGAACGAACACCGGGGAGCTGTTTTTT. The encoded protein is CAIRKSTSGTNTGELFF.

Only one count was recorded for this clone. The chain uses TRBV3-1 (or the pseudogene TRBV3-2) and TRBJ1-5; TRBD1 aligns across 9 bases. This CDR3 has 15 residues. Germline CDR1 is LGHDT and CDR2 is YNNKEL (reference sequence). V dropped 4 bases and J dropped 6; count of bases not matched to a gene: 7. CDR3 in amino acids: CASSPRQGVGQPQHF. CDR3 DNA: TGTGCCAGCAGCCCCAGACAGGGGGTTGGTCAGCCCCAGCATTTT.

The rearrangement links TRBV5-1 to TRBJ2-3; 8 bases align to TRBD2. The germline CDR1 and CDR2 sequences are SGHRS and YFSETQ. Trimming cost V 6 bases and J 1 base; bases outside gene matches: 16. CDR3 size: 18 residues. The CDR3: CASNPRGGQVVGTDTQYF. The CDR3 nucleotides are TGCGCCAGCAACCCTCGGGGGGGCCAGGTCGTAGGCACAGATACGCAGTATTTT.

The CDR3 reads CASSSGAGGPADTQYF. CDR3 in DNA: TGTGCCAGCAGCTCCGGAGCGGGAGGGCCAGCAGATACGCAGTATTTT. The chain links TRBV5-4 to TRBJ2-3; 10 bases line up with TRBD2. J lost 4 bases, V lost 3 bases, and 8 bases had no gene match. This CDR3 region has 16 residues. Germline lookup yields CDR1 SGHNT and CDR2 YYREEE (reference sequence).

The genes are TRBV28 and TRBJ1-1; D is perhaps TRBD1 (5 bases). This CDR3 comprises 13 residues. The germline V gene has CDR1 MDHEN and CDR2 SYDVKM. The V end was cut by 7 bases, the J end by 4 bases, with 13 bases between. In DNA form, the CDR3 reads TGTGCCAGCACCTGGACGGGGGGCACTGAAGCTTTCTTT. This sequence encodes CASTWTGGTEAFF.

As to this clone: The same CDR3 arises from other DNA sequences in this sample as well. The rearrangement links TRBV7-3 to TRBJ2-7, with a tentative D call TRBD2 (5 bases). Germline values: CDR1 SGHTA, CDR2 FQGTGA. With 5 bases removed from V and 0 bases from J, the gap between germline ends came to 11 bases. CDR3 size: 14 residues. The CDR3 loop is CASSPSGSSYEQYF. In DNA form, the CDR3 reads TGTGCCAGCAGCCCCAGCGGTAGCTCCTACGAGCAGTACTTC.

The chain employs TRBV29-1 and TRBJ1-1; the match to TRBD1 covers 10 bases. The CDR3 is made up of 11 amino acids. Germline loops: CDR1 SQVTM, CDR2 ANQGSEA. The V and J ends lost 6 bases and 7 bases, in that order; junction bases with no gene match: 2. CDR3 sequence: CSVGQGDEAFF. The CDR3 coding sequence is TGCAGCGTAGGACAGGGGGATGAAGCTTTCTTT.

The rearrangement links TRBV7-2 to TRBJ1-5, with D perhaps matching TRBD1 (5 bases). Germline V gene data show CDR1 as SGHTA and CDR2 as FQGNSA. V was trimmed by 1 base and J by 7 bases, leaving 20 bases between them. The CDR3 loop spans 17 amino acids. The CDR3: CASSLDGAVPGGQPQHF. The CDR3 coding sequence is TGTGCCAGCAGCTTAGATGGGGCCGTGCCGGGAGGGCAGCCCCAGCATTTT.

The chain carries TRBV5-1 and TRBJ2-4; TRBD2 agrees at 13 bases. CDR1 and CDR2 from the germline V gene are SGHRS and YFSETQ. Trimming at V came to 4 bases and at J to 1 base, leaving 5 bases not matched to a gene. The CDR3 runs 17 residues. CDR3 nucleotide sequence: TGCGCCAGCAGCGACGGACTAGCGGGGGTGGCCAAAAACATTCAGTACTTC. Its protein product is CASSDGLAGVAKNIQYF.

This chain joins TRBV3-1 (or the pseudogene TRBV3-2) and TRBJ1-2, with 7 bases fitting TRBD1. Trimming at V came to 4 bases and at J to 7 bases, leaving 9 bases not matched to a gene. The germline gives CDR1 LGHDT, CDR2 YNNKEL (reference sequence). This CDR3 comprises 14 residues. The CDR3 bases are TGTGCCAGCAGCCGGCCGGGACAGTACCCTGGCTACACCTTC. Translated, it gives CASSRPGQYPGYTF.